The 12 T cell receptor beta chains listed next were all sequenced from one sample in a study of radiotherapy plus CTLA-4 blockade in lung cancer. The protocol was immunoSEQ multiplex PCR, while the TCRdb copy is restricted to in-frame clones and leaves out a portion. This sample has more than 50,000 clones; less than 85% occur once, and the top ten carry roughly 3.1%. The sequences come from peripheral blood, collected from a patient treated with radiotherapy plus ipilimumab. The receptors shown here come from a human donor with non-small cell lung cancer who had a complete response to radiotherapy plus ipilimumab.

The CDR3 loop reads CASSNYPRLVYEQFF. In DNA, the CDR3 is TGTGCCAGCAGTAACTACCCCCGACTAGTTTATGAGCAGTTCTTC. The chain combines TRBV28 with TRBJ2-1; tentatively, D is TRBD2 (6 bases). CDR1 is MDHEN, CDR2 SYDVKM, per germline. The CDR3 length is 15 residues. V lost 5 bases and J lost 8, with 19 bases in between.

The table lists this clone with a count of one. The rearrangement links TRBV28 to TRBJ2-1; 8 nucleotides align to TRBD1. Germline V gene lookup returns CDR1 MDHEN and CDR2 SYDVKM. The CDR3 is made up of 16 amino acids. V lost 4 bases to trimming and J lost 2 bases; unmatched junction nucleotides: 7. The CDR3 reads CASSSQDRATYNEQFF. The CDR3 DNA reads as TGTGCCAGCAGTTCTCAGGACAGGGCAACCTACAATGAGCAGTTCTTC.

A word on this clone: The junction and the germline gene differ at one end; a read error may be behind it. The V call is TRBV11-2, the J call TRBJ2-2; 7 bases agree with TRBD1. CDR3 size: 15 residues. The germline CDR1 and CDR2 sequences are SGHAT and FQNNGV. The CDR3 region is CASSVDRAPPGELFF. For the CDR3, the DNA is TGTGCCAGCAGCGTAGACAGGGCCCCCCCCGGGGAGCTGTTTTTT.

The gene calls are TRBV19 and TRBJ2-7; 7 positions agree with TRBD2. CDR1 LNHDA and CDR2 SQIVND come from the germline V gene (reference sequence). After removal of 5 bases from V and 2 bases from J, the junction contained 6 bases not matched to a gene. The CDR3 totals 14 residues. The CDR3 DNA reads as TGTGCCAGTAGTCCGGGGAGGGACCCCTACGAGCAGTACTTC. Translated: CASSPGRDPYEQYF.

The CDR3 protein is CASSPRRTVNEKLFF. DNA of the CDR3: TGTGCCAGCAGCCCGAGACGGACTGTTAATGAAAAACTGTTTTTT. The chain combines TRBV7-8 with TRBJ1-4; D unclear. Germline lookup yields CDR1 SGHVS and CDR2 FQNEAQ. This CDR3 has 15 residues. Trimming left V 5 bases short and J 4 bases short, with 14 bases between.

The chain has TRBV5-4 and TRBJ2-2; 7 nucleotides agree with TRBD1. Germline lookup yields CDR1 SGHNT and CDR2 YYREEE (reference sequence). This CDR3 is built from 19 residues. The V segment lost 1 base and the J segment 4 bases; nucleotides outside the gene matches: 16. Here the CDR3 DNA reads TGTGCCAGCAGCTTGCAATACTTTCGGAAGGGACAGATCACCGGGGAGCTGTTTTTT. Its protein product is CASSLQYFRKGQITGELFF.

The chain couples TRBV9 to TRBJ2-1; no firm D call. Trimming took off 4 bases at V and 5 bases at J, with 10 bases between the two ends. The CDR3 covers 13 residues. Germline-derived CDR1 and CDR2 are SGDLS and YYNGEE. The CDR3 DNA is TGTGCCAGCAGCTTTCGACTGGACAATGAGCAGTTCTTC. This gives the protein CASSFRLDNEQFF.

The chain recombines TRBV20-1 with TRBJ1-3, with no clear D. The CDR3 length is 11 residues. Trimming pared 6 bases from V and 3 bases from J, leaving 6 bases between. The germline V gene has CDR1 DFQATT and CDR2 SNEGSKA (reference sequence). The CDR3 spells CSAIYGNTIYF. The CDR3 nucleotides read TGCAGTGCGATCTATGGAAACACCATATATTTT.

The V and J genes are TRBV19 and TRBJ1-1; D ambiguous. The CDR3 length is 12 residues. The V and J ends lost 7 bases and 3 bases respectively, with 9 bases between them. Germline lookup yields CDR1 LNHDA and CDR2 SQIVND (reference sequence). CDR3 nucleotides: TGTGCCAGTAAAGAGGGCTACACTGAAGCTTTCTTT. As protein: CASKEGYTEAFF.

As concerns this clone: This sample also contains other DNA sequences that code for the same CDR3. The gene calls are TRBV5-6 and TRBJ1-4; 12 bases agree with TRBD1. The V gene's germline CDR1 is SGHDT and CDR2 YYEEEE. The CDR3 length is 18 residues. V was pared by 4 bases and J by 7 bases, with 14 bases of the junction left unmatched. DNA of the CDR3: TGTGCCAGCAGCGGCCCCGGGACAGGGGGCGCGGGTGGTGAAAAACTGTTTTTT. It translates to CASSGPGTGGAGGEKLFF.

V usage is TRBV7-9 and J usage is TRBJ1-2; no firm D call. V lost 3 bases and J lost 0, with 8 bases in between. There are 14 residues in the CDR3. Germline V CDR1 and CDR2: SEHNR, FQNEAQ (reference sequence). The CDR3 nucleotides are TGTGCCAGCAGCTTCGAGGTCCCTAACTATGGCTACACCTTC. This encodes CASSFEVPNYGYTF.

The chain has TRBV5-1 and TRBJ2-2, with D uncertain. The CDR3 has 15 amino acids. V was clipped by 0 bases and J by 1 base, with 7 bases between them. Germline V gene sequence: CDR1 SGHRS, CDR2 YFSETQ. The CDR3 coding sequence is TGCGCCAGCAGCTTGGAACTCGGGAACACCGGGGAGCTGTTTTTT. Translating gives CASSLELGNTGELFF. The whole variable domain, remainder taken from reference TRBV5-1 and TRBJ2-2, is KAGVTQTPRYLIKTRGQQVTLSCSPISGHRSVSWYQQTPGQGLQFLFEYFSETQRNKGNFPGRFSGRQFSNSRSEMNVSTLELGDSALYLCASSLELGNTGELFFGEGSRLTVL.